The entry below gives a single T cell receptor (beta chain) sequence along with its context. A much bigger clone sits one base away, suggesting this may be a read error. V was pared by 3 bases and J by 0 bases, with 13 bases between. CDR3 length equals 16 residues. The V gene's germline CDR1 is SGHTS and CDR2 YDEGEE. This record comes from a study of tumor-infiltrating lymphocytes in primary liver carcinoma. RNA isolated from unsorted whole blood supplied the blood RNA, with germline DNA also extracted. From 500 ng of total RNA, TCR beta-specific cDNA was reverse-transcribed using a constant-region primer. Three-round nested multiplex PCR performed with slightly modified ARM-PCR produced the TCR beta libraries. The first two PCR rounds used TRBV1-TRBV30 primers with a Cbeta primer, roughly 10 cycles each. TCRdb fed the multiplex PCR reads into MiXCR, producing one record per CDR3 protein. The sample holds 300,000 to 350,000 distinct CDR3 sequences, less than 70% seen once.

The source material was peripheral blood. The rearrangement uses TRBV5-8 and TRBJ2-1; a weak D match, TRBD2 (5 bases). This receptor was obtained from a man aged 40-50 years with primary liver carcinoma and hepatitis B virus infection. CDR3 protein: CASSSGPAVSYNEQFF. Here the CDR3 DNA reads TGTGCCAGCAGCTCCGGACCAGCGGTCTCCTACAATGAGCAGTTCTTC.